The 28 T cell receptor beta chains below all came from one sample that was sequenced in a study of cytomegalovirus exposure and HLA in healthy donors. PCR used 60 Vbeta primers and 13 Jbeta primers. TCRdb's table, derived via immunoSEQ multiplex PCR, lists solely in-frame clones and lacks some. The sample lists roughly 150,000 clones, 80% occurring once. Sequencing input: PBMCs. The source is a young man in good health and CMV-seronegative.

V is TRBV5-1 and J is TRBJ2-6; D is perhaps TRBD2 (5 bases). V shed 3 bases and J shed 0 bases, with 10 bases lying between them. The germline V gene encodes CDR1 SGHRS and CDR2 YFSETQ. This CDR3 comprises 16 residues. The CDR3 sequence is CASSSGLYSGANVLTF. For the CDR3, the DNA is TGCGCCAGCAGCTCTGGACTGTACTCTGGGGCCAACGTCCTGACTTTC.

This rearrangement joins TRBV28 to TRBJ1-1; D is unclear. The length of the CDR3 is 13 residues. Per germline, CDR1 MDHEN and CDR2 SYDVKM. The V and J ends lost 7 bases and 2 bases respectively, with 11 bases between them. The CDR3 reads CASTAPENTEAFF. In nucleotides, the CDR3 is TGTGCCAGCACCGCGCCCGAAAACACTGAAGCTTTCTTT.

For this clone: An end of the junction differs from the germline gene, which may be a read error. The chain joins TRBV7-7 to TRBJ2-2, with 7 bases identical to TRBD1. CDR1 and CDR2 (germline): SSHAT, FNYEAQ (reference sequence). There are 17 residues in the CDR3. The CDR3 spells CASSLAPLGQYTGELFF. For the CDR3, the DNA is TGTGCTAGCAGCTTAGCGCCCCTGGGACAGTACACCGGGGAGCTGTTTTTT.

V gene TRBV30 combines with J gene TRBJ2-1, with 8 bases lining up with TRBD2. Trimming cost V 6 bases and J 4 bases; bases outside gene matches: 8. Germline V gene data show CDR1 as GTSNPN and CDR2 as SVGIG (reference sequence). The CDR3 contains 14 residues. This CDR3 reads CACSRTSRYNEQFF. CDR3 sequence (DNA): TGTGCCTGTTCCCGGACTAGCAGATACAATGAGCAGTTCTTC.

This chain connects TRBV28 to TRBJ1-1; possible D gene TRBD1, 5 bases. V was pared by 6 bases and J by 0 bases, with 14 bases between. Per germline, CDR1 MDHEN and CDR2 SYDVKM. This CDR3 comprises 15 residues. CDR3 coding DNA: TGTGCCAGCAGGACCTTCTACAGGATGAACACTGAAGCTTTCTTT. The encoded protein is CASRTFYRMNTEAFF. Together with reference TRBV28 and TRBJ1-1, the CDR3 gives the full variable domain: DVKVTQSSRYLVKRTGEKVFLECVQDMDHENMFWYRQDPGLGLRLIYFSYDVKMKEKGDIPEGYSVSREKKERFSLILESASTNQTSMYLCASRTFYRMNTEAFFGQGTRLTVV.

The V gene is TRBV10-2, the J gene TRBJ1-3; tentatively, D is TRBD1 (6 bases). V lost 3 bases, J lost 3 bases, and 9 bases lay in between. CDR3 length equals 14 residues. Per the germline V gene, CDR1 is WSHSY and CDR2 is SAAADI. CDR3 in amino acids: CASSDQGYGNTIYF. The CDR3 DNA follows: TGCGCCAGCAGTGATCAGGGGTATGGAAACACCATATATTTT.

This clone occurred a few times. Written as DNA, the CDR3 is TGTGCCAGCAGCGTCCGGGACAATGAGCAGTTCTTC. Its protein product is CASSVRDNEQFF. The V gene is TRBV7-2, the J gene TRBJ2-1; D not resolved. CDR1 and CDR2 from the germline V gene are SGHTA and FQGNSA. CDR3 length equals 12 residues. The V and J ends lost 5 bases and 5 bases respectively, with 7 bases between them.

A note on this clone: A junction boundary mismatches the germline segment, possibly from a read error. V usage is TRBV7-7 and J usage is TRBJ2-3; 7 bases match TRBD1. The CDR3 spans 13 residues. Germline CDR1 SSHAT, CDR2 FNYEAQ (reference sequence). The CDR3 region has the DNA TGTGCTAGCAGCTCCCAGGGGGCAGATACGCAGTATTTT. It yields the protein CASSSQGADTQYF. Full variable domain (rest looked up from reference TRBV7-7 and TRBJ2-3): GAGVSQSPRYKVTKRGQDVTLRCDPISSHATLYWYQQALGQGPEFLTYFNYEAQPDKSGLPSDRFSAERPEGSISTLTIQRTEQRDSAMYRCASSSQGADTQYFGPGTRLTVL.

This clone was seen a few times. V and J are TRBV9 and TRBJ2-3, with TRBD2 matching 8 bases. The CDR3 has 13 residues. V shed 5 bases and J 11 bases; nucleotides not matched to a gene: 10. Per the germline V gene, CDR1 is SGDLS and CDR2 is YYNGEE. The DNA of the CDR3 is TGTGCCAGCAGTGCTACCGGGACTAGGGGGCAGTATTTT. Translating it yields CASSATGTRGQYF.

The rearrangement links TRBV28 to TRBJ2-4, with 7 nucleotides matching TRBD1. The CDR3 has 19 residues. The germline CDR1 and CDR2 sequences are MDHEN and SYDVKM. With 4 bases clipped from V and 2 bases from J, the junction kept 17 bases outside the gene matches. CDR3 bases: TGTGCCAGCAGTTCATTCAGGGGACAGCACCTCCTCTCCAAAAACATTCAGTACTTC. Amino acids: CASSSFRGQHLLSKNIQYF.

The genes are TRBV5-1 and TRBJ1-5; D is unclear. This CDR3 comprises 13 residues. From germline, CDR1 is SGHRS and CDR2 YFSETQ. Trimming cost V 0 bases and J 5 bases, with 6 bases left between them. CDR3 sequence reads: CASSLEPDQPQHF. CDR3 bases: TGCGCCAGCAGCTTGGAGCCGGATCAGCCCCAGCATTTT.

The chain is built from TRBV11-2 and TRBJ1-2, with a tentative D call TRBD1 (5 bases). Germline CDR1 is SGHAT and CDR2 is FQNNGV. The CDR3 is 16 residues long. V lost 2 bases and J 2 bases, leaving 15 bases between the germline ends. Written as DNA, the CDR3 is TGTGCCAGCAGCTTAAGGGGCGCTGGGGTGAACTATGGCTACACCTTC. Translated: CASSLRGAGVNYGYTF.

This clone was seen a single time. This sequence joins TRBV15 and TRBJ2-2; the D gene is possibly TRBD2 (7 bases). The length of the CDR3 is 15 residues. Trimming cost V 5 bases and J 6 bases, with 16 bases left between them. The germline V gene encodes CDR1 LNHNV and CDR2 YYDKDF (reference sequence). CDR3 protein: CATSSRRGRAGELFF. The CDR3 DNA follows: TGTGCCACCAGCTCCCGGAGGGGGAGGGCCGGGGAGCTGTTTTTT.

V and J are TRBV2 and TRBJ2-5, with TRBD2 matching 7 bases. The CDR3 has 14 amino acids. The V gene's germline CDR1 is SNHLY and CDR2 FYNNEI. V lost 6 bases, J lost 5 bases, and 9 bases stayed unmatched. CDR3: CASSRGRDRETQYF. The DNA for the CDR3 is TGTGCCAGCAGCAGAGGGAGGGATCGCGAGACCCAGTACTTC.

As regards this clone: The sample holds other DNA sequences that translate to the same CDR3. V is TRBV30 and J is TRBJ2-1, with TRBD1 matching 7 bases. V dropped 3 bases and J dropped 4; count of bases not matched to a gene: 3. Germline V gives CDR1 GTSNPN, CDR2 SVGIG (reference sequence). This CDR3 region has 13 residues. The CDR3 region is CAWSGDSYNEQFF. The CDR3 region has the DNA TGTGCCTGGAGCGGGGACAGTTACAATGAGCAGTTCTTC. Full variable domain (missing parts from reference TRBV30 and TRBJ2-1): SQTIHQWPATLVQPVGSPLSLECTVEGTSNPNLYWYRQAAGRGLQLLFYSVGIGQISSEVPQNLSASRPQDRQFILSSKKLLLSDSGFYLCAWSGDSYNEQFFGPGTRLTVL.

The gene calls are TRBV10-1 and TRBJ2-2, with D tentatively TRBD2 (5 bases). The CDR3 runs to 14 residues. Per germline, CDR1 WNHNN and CDR2 SYGVQD (reference sequence). Trimming removed 5 bases from V and 4 bases from J, with 11 bases in between. The CDR3 here is CASSLLRVTGELFF. CDR3 nucleotides: TGCGCCAGCAGTTTGTTGCGGGTCACCGGGGAGCTGTTTTTT.

This rearrangement joins TRBV10-2 to TRBJ2-7; unclear D gene. CDR3 size: 12 residues. The V end was cut by 3 bases, the J end by 2 bases, with 5 bases between. The germline V gene encodes CDR1 WSHSY and CDR2 SAAADI. CDR3 sequence: CASSDVTYEQYF. In nucleotides, the CDR3 is TGCGCCAGCAGTGATGTTACCTACGAGCAGTACTTC.

This chain links TRBV6-6 with TRBJ1-4; unclear D gene. The CDR3 runs 13 residues. Per the germline V gene, CDR1 is MNHNY and CDR2 is SVGAGI (reference sequence). V was pared by 2 bases and J by 7 bases, with 8 bases between. The CDR3 coding sequence is TGTGCCAGCAGTTACGTCGAGGGTGAAAAACTGTTTTTT. It is translated as CASSYVEGEKLFF.

The chain is built from TRBV7-9 and TRBJ2-7; D not resolved. This CDR3 spans 14 amino acids. Germline values: CDR1 SEHNR, CDR2 FQNEAQ (reference sequence). The V end was cut by 0 bases, the J end by 3 bases, with 9 bases between. This CDR3 reads CASSLASENYEQYF. CDR3 DNA: TGTGCCAGCAGCTTAGCTTCGGAGAACTACGAGCAGTACTTC.

The rearrangement uses TRBV30 and TRBJ1-6, with D perhaps matching TRBD1 (5 bases). V was cut by 1 base and J by 8 bases, with 15 bases left in between. Germline V gives CDR1 GTSNPN, CDR2 SVGIG (reference sequence). The CDR3 sequence is 15 residues long. CDR3 amino acids: CAWSGPGGADSPLHF. DNA for the CDR3: TGTGCCTGGAGTGGGCCAGGAGGGGCAGATTCACCCCTCCACTTT.

The genes are TRBV5-1 and TRBJ2-1; D is possibly TRBD2 (6 bases). Germline loops: CDR1 SGHRS, CDR2 YFSETQ. With 0 bases removed from V and 5 bases from J, the gap between germline ends came to 12 bases. This CDR3 has 15 residues. The CDR3 here is CASSLGLDLNNEQFF. As DNA, the CDR3 is TGCGCCAGCAGCTTGGGACTAGACCTCAACAATGAGCAGTTCTTC.

This clone came up once. This rearrangement joins TRBV5-1 to TRBJ2-3, with 8 positions matching TRBD2. The J segment lost 3 bases and the V segment lost 5 bases, leaving 5 bases of the junction unmatched. The CDR3 runs 14 residues. CDR1 is SGHRS and CDR2 is YFSETQ in the germline V gene. The DNA for the CDR3 is TGCGCCAGCAGTTCGGGACTAGTTACAGATACGCAGTATTTT. Its translation is CASSSGLVTDTQYF.

The DNA for the CDR3 is TGTGCCAGCAGTTTCCGCGGGACTAGCGGGGGCCCGAAAGAGACCCAGTACTTC. Translating it yields CASSFRGTSGGPKETQYF. This rearrangement joins TRBV28 to TRBJ2-5, with 14 bases lining up with TRBD2. This CDR3 contains 18 residues. The germline gives CDR1 MDHEN, CDR2 SYDVKM. Trimming cost V 3 bases and J 3 bases; bases outside gene matches: 9. Drawing the rest from reference TRBV28 and TRBJ2-5, the complete variable domain is DVKVTQSSRYLVKRTGEKVFLECVQDMDHENMFWYRQDPGLGLRLIYFSYDVKMKEKGDIPEGYSVSREKKERFSLILESASTNQTSMYLCASSFRGTSGGPKETQYFGPGTRLLVL.

In this sample, this clone turned up a few times. The rearrangement links TRBV6-4 to TRBJ2-2, with TRBD2 as a possible D gene (5 bases). CDR1 MRHNA and CDR2 SNTAGT come from the germline V gene. The V gene lost 2 bases and the J gene lost 4 bases, with 8 bases spanning the gap. There are 14 residues in the CDR3. DNA of the CDR3: TGTGCCAGCAGTGACCGCCGGGGCACCGGGGAGCTGTTTTTT. Its protein product is CASSDRRGTGELFF.

The gene calls are TRBV14 and TRBJ2-5; 7 nucleotides line up with TRBD1. The CDR3 contains 15 residues. Trimming removed 4 bases from V and 5 bases from J; junction bases left unmatched: 10. Germline CDR1 reads SGHDN; CDR2 reads FVKESK. CDR3 residues: CASSLSWTGGETQYF. CDR3 DNA sequence: TGTGCCAGCAGCCTTAGTTGGACAGGAGGCGAGACCCAGTACTTC. Full variable domain (outside the CDR3, taken from reference TRBV14 and TRBJ2-5): EAGVTQFPSHSVIEKGQTVTLRCDPISGHDNLYWYRRVMGKEIKFLLHFVKESKQDESGMPNNRFLAERTGGTYSTLKVQPAELEDSGVYFCASSLSWTGGETQYFGPGTRLLVL.

This clone was seen a single time. The genes are TRBV19 and TRBJ2-3; D possibly corresponds to TRBD1 (6 bases). Per the germline V gene, CDR1 is LNHDA and CDR2 is SQIVND (reference sequence). With 9 bases removed from V and 5 bases from J, the gap between germline ends came to 12 bases. The CDR3 consists of 12 residues. CDR3 nucleotide sequence: TGTGCCAGCCGGGACATGAAAGATACGCAGTATTTT. This sequence encodes CASRDMKDTQYF.

The chain joins TRBV28 to TRBJ1-2, with D unresolved. V gave up 6 bases and J gave up 1 base, with 6 bases separating them. The CDR3 is 12 residues long. Germline V lookup: CDR1 MDHEN, CDR2 SYDVKM. This chain's CDR3 is CASSRGNYGYTF. The CDR3 coding sequence is TGTGCCAGCAGCCGGGGTAACTATGGCTACACCTTC.

CDR3 nucleotide sequence: TGTGCCTGGAGTGTACGGGTAGCGGGGGGAGAGACCCAGTACTTC. Protein sequence: CAWSVRVAGGETQYF. The chain uses TRBV30 and TRBJ2-5, with TRBD2 matching over 10 bases. This CDR3 region has 15 residues. V shed 0 bases, J shed 4 bases, and the junction held 5 bases outside the gene matches. Germline CDR1 and CDR2: GTSNPN and SVGIG (reference sequence).